This TCR beta chain derives from a study of human T cells and chemical hapten exposure. The V and J ends lost 6 bases and 8 bases respectively, with 5 bases between them. Germline CDR1 MNHNS, CDR2 SASEGT. CDR3 size: 10 residues. Overall study results and limits: Expanded TCRs showed more large CDR3 clusters than pre-sensitization or healthy control sets.

As concerns this clonotype: What it binds is not known.

TCRdb used MiXCR to reprocess the RACE reads, holding one entry per CDR3 protein. Of tens of thousands of distinct CDR3 sequences listed, around 10% are singletons. Time point given: patch test 3, about 24 weeks after DPC sensitization. Treatment described: therapeutic diphenylcyclopropenone sensitization with weekly scalp DPC. The sample in question was whole blood, obtained in connection with sensitization to the hapten diphenylcyclopropenone (DPC). This TCR came from a woman aged 50 to 60 with alopecia areata. Some clones in this sample may be carry-over from other donors' samples. The V gene is TRBV6-1, the J gene TRBJ2-1; D gene ambiguous. CDR3 nucleotide sequence: TGTGCCAGCAGGAGTCATGAGCAGTTCTTC. Translated: CASRSHEQFF.